One sample yielded the 23 T cell receptor beta chains listed below, sequenced in a study of cytomegalovirus exposure and HLA in healthy donors (dated by TCRdb to 2016 to 2017). The library relied on the immunoSEQ multiplex PCR assay. For the multiplex PCR, a mixture combining 60 forward primers for TCR Vbeta segments and 13 reverse primers for TCR Jbeta segments was used. This immuneACCESS table, as held by TCRdb, lists in-frame sequences with V and J called but not all clones. Of the missing ones, under half trace to an unresolved V gene in checked studies; the others have no known cause. This sample gives some 110,000 clones in total; roughly 66% of them show up just once. The leading ten clones occupy about 2% of the sample. Sample: PBMCs. Receptors originate from a woman in her twenties or thirties in good health and CMV-seronegative.

The chain is built from TRBV11-2 and TRBJ2-5, with D hard to call. Germline CDR1 is SGHAT and CDR2 is FQNNGV. The CDR3 has 13 amino acids. Trimming removed 7 bases from V and 2 bases from J, with 11 bases in between. The CDR3 loop is CASTKSPQETQYF. The CDR3 nucleotides are TGTGCCAGCACCAAAAGCCCACAAGAGACCCAGTACTTC.

This sequence joins TRBV11-1 and TRBJ2-1; 7 bases map to TRBD1. Trimming cost V 4 bases and J 0 bases; bases outside gene matches: 3. From germline, CDR1 is SGHAT and CDR2 FQDESV (reference sequence). The CDR3 is 15 residues long. CDR3 DNA: TGTGCCAGCAGCTCAGGGGGTATCTCCTACAATGAGCAGTTCTTC. This sequence encodes CASSSGGISYNEQFF.

J is TRBJ2-5 and V is TRBV5-6, with D tentatively TRBD1 (5 bases). CDR3 size: 14 residues. The germline V gene encodes CDR1 SGHDT and CDR2 YYEEEE. Trimming pared 6 bases from V and 4 bases from J, leaving 16 bases between. CDR3 DNA sequence: TGTGCCAGCACAAGCCCGGGCAGGGTAGAGACCCAGTACTTC. Translation: CASTSPGRVETQYF.

The chain has TRBV4-1 and TRBJ1-5; D not certain. The CDR3 is made up of 15 amino acids. Trimming removed 1 base from V and 0 bases from J, with 7 bases in between. In germline, CDR1 is MGHRA, CDR2 YSYEKL. CDR3 in amino acids: CASSQGQFSNQPQHF. The CDR3 bases are TGCGCCAGCAGCCAAGGGCAGTTTAGCAATCAGCCCCAGCATTTT.

The gene calls are TRBV5-1 and TRBJ1-1, with TRBD1 identical over 7 bases. The CDR3 sequence is 14 residues long. V shed 0 bases, J shed 4 bases, and the junction held 3 bases outside the gene matches. Germline assignment: CDR1 SGHRS and CDR2 YFSETQ. The CDR3 spells CASSLETGFTEAFF. The CDR3 DNA reads as TGCGCCAGCAGCTTGGAGACAGGGTTCACTGAAGCTTTCTTT.

Concerning this clone: In this CDR3 the conserved last residue, phenylalanine or tryptophan, is missing, so a read error is likely. The V and J genes are TRBV5-1 and TRBJ2-7; TRBD1 matches 8 bases. Germline CDR1 is SGHRS and CDR2 is YFSETQ. The CDR3 has 15 amino acids. V was pared by 4 bases and J by 3 bases, with 9 bases of the junction left unmatched. Here the CDR3 DNA reads TGCGCCAGCAGCAACGGACAGGGTTTAATCTACGAGCAGTACTCC. It translates to CASSNGQGLIYEQYS.

The rearrangement links TRBV21-1 to TRBJ2-7; the DNA was not used to check the table's D call, TRBD1. TRBV21-1 constitutes a pseudogene. The CDR3 extends over 13 amino acids. The DNA of the CDR3 is TGTGCCACCGTAACAGGGGGCCGGGACGAGCAGTACTTC. This codes for CATVTGGRDEQYF.

J is TRBJ2-2 and V is TRBV13; 9 nucleotides agree with TRBD1. The V and J ends lost 5 bases and 5 bases, in that order; junction bases with no gene match: 3. CDR3 length equals 14 residues. CDR1 is PRHDT and CDR2 is FYEKMQ in the germline V gene (reference sequence). In nucleotides, the CDR3 is TGTGCCAGCAGCCCGGGACAGGGAACCGGGGAGCTGTTTTTT. It yields the protein CASSPGQGTGELFF.

V gene TRBV30 combines with J gene TRBJ2-4; maybe TRBD2 (6 bases). The germline V and J ends were trimmed by 3 bases and 0 bases, with 12 bases remaining between them. The V gene's germline CDR1 is GTSNPN and CDR2 SVGIG (reference sequence). CDR3 length: 15 amino acids. CDR3 bases: TGTGCCTGGAGAAGGGCGGGGCTAGCCAAAAACATTCAGTACTTC. Protein: CAWRRAGLAKNIQYF.

In DNA, the CDR3 is TGTGCCAGCAGCCAGGATCCTTCCGGGAGCTCCTACAATGAGCAGTTCTTC. Translated, it gives CASSQDPSGSSYNEQFF. The V call is TRBV4-2, the J call TRBJ2-1, with a tentative D call TRBD2 (6 bases). This CDR3 comprises 17 residues. V lost 3 bases and J 0 bases, leaving 15 bases between the germline ends. Germline lookup yields CDR1 LGHNA and CDR2 YNFKEQ.

The rearrangement uses TRBV28 and TRBJ2-1, with 16 bases that match TRBD2. The CDR3 sequence is 19 residues long. The V segment lost 4 bases and the J segment 0 bases; nucleotides outside the gene matches: 6. CDR1 is MDHEN and CDR2 is SYDVKM in the germline V gene. The CDR3 region is CASSSAGLAGGSSYNEQFF. CDR3 DNA sequence: TGTGCCAGCAGTTCCGCGGGACTAGCGGGAGGGAGCTCCTACAATGAGCAGTTCTTC.

This chain joins TRBV27 and TRBJ1-2; TRBD1 aligns across 9 bases. This CDR3 has 13 amino acids. Germline trimming cut 8 bases from V and 4 bases from J; bases unmatched to any gene: 5. The germline gives CDR1 MNHEY, CDR2 SMNVEV (reference sequence). In DNA form, the CDR3 reads TGTGCCAGCCGCCGGGACAGGGCCTATGGCTACACCTTC. It encodes CASRRDRAYGYTF.

The chain recombines TRBV5-1 with TRBJ1-1; 8 nucleotides line up with TRBD1. V was pared by 4 bases and J by 1 base, with 6 bases of the junction left unmatched. This CDR3 spans 15 amino acids. Germline assignment: CDR1 SGHRS and CDR2 YFSETQ. The DNA for the CDR3 is TGCGCCAGCAGCCGAGACAGGGGTAGGAACACTGAAGCTTTCTTT. It codes for CASSRDRGRNTEAFF. The whole variable domain, filled in from reference TRBV5-1 and TRBJ1-1, reads KAGVTQTPRYLIKTRGQQVTLSCSPISGHRSVSWYQQTPGQGLQFLFEYFSETQRNKGNFPGRFSGRQFSNSRSEMNVSTLELGDSALYLCASSRDRGRNTEAFFGQGTRLTVV.

The V call is TRBV5-1, the J call TRBJ1-2; D not resolved. The CDR3 has 13 amino acids. V was pared by 1 base and J by 3 bases, with 7 bases between. The V gene's germline CDR1 is SGHRS and CDR2 YFSETQ. The CDR3 bases are TGCGCCAGCAGCTTGACCCGGGACTATGGCTACACCTTC. The encoded protein is CASSLTRDYGYTF.

V usage is TRBV4-1 and J usage is TRBJ2-7; 7 nucleotides match TRBD2. The CDR3 consists of 16 residues. J lost 2 bases, V lost 5 bases, and 12 bases had no gene match. Germline-derived CDR1 and CDR2 are MGHRA and YSYEKL. CDR3 protein: CASSSIGGRFPYEQYF. The DNA for the CDR3 is TGCGCCAGCAGCTCCATCGGGGGGAGATTCCCCTACGAGCAGTACTTC.

The chain joins TRBV7-3 to TRBJ2-1; 8 bases align to TRBD2. V was pared by 5 bases and J by 5 bases, with 11 bases of the junction left unmatched. The CDR3 totals 16 residues. Germline CDR1 and CDR2: SGHTA and FQGTGA. For the CDR3, the DNA is TGTGCCAGCAGCAACCGAAGCGGGAGTCTTAACAATGAGCAGTTCTTC. It encodes CASSNRSGSLNNEQFF.

The chain has TRBV7-9 and TRBJ2-5, with 7 bases that match TRBD1. J lost 2 bases, V lost 5 bases, and 11 bases had no gene match. CDR1 is SEHNR and CDR2 is FQNEAQ in the germline V gene (reference sequence). The CDR3 consists of 16 residues. The CDR3 reads CASSAGTVRLQETQYF. As DNA, the CDR3 is TGTGCCAGCAGCGCCGGGACAGTGCGCTTGCAAGAGACCCAGTACTTC.

The chain uses TRBV30 and TRBJ1-4, with D unclear. CDR3 length: 13 residues. Germline V gives CDR1 GTSNPN, CDR2 SVGIG (reference sequence). V lost 1 base and J lost 7, with 10 bases in between. The CDR3 spells CAWSGWAGEKLFF. The CDR3 region has the DNA TGTGCCTGGAGTGGGTGGGCGGGTGAAAAACTGTTTTTT.

The gene calls are TRBV7-2 and TRBJ2-3; D is unresolved. This CDR3 is built from 12 residues. Looked up from germline, CDR1 is SGHTA and CDR2 is FQGNSA. V was cut by 6 bases and J by 0 bases, with 4 bases left in between. CDR3 in amino acids: CASRRSTDTQYF. The CDR3 nucleotides are TGTGCCAGCAGACGGAGCACAGATACGCAGTATTTT.

V gene TRBV2 combines with J gene TRBJ1-5; D unclear. Between the trimmed V and J ends, which lost 5 bases and 4 bases, there was a span of 6 bases. The CDR3 runs to 12 residues. Germline loops: CDR1 SNHLY, CDR2 FYNNEI. The CDR3, as DNA: TGTGCCAGCAGTTTACTAAATCAGCCCCAGCATTTT. It encodes CASSLLNQPQHF.

This clone was found once. The chain links TRBV7-9 to TRBJ1-1, with 11 bases aligning to TRBD1. The germline CDR1 and CDR2 sequences are SEHNR and FQNEAQ (reference sequence). This CDR3 spans 14 amino acids. With V trimmed by 6 bases and J by 5 bases, 5 bases remained unmatched. The CDR3 bases are TGTGCCAGCAGAGGACAGGGGGCGAGGACTGAAGCTTTCTTT. Translation: CASRGQGARTEAFF.

This clone has more than one count but fewer than ten. The gene calls are TRBV27 and TRBJ2-1, with D possibly TRBD2 on 6 matching bases. Germline CDR1 MNHEY, CDR2 SMNVEV (reference sequence). The CDR3 is 15 amino acids. V shed 2 bases and J shed 4 bases, with 12 bases lying between them. DNA of the CDR3: TGTGCCAGCAGTTTAAGTAGCGGACTATACAATGAGCAGTTCTTC. Its protein product is CASSLSSGLYNEQFF.

In nucleotides, the CDR3 is TGTGCCTGGAGTGTTCGCAGGGCCGAGACCCAGTACTTC. Translating it yields CAWSVRRAETQYF. This chain uses TRBV30 with TRBJ2-5; weak D call: TRBD1 (5 bases). The ends were cut back, 0 bases at V and 5 bases at J, with 10 bases in the middle. Germline CDR1 and CDR2: GTSNPN and SVGIG (reference sequence). The length of the CDR3 is 13 residues. Drawing the rest from reference TRBV30 and TRBJ2-5, the complete variable domain is SQTIHQWPATLVQPVGSPLSLECTVEGTSNPNLYWYRQAAGRGLQLLFYSVGIGQISSEVPQNLSASRPQDRQFILSSKKLLLSDSGFYLCAWSVRRAETQYFGPGTRLLVL.